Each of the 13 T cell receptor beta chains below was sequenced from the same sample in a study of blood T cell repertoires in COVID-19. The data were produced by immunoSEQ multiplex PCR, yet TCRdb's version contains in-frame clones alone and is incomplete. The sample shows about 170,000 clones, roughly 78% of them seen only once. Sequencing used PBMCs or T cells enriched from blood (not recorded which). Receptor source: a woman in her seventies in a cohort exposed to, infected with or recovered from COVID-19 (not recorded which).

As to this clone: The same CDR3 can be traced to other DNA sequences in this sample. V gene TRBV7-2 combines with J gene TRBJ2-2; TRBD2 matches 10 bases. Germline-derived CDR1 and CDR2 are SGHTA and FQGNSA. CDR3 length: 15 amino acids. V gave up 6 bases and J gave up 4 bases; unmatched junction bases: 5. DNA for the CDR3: TGTGCCAGCAGTCTAGCGGGAGCAGGCACCGGGGAGCTGTTTTTT. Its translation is CASSLAGAGTGELFF.

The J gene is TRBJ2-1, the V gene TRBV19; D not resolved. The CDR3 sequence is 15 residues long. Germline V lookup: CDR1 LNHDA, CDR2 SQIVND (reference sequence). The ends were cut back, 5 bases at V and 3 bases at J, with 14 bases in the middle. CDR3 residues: CASSPRYTVYNEQFF. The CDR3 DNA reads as TGTGCCAGTAGTCCCCGGTATACCGTCTACAATGAGCAGTTCTTC.

CDR3 loop: CASSLVVSGTPGDTQYF. The DNA of the CDR3 is TGTGCCAGCAGCTTGGTCGTTAGCGGGACACCTGGGGATACGCAGTATTTT. The gene calls are TRBV5-4 and TRBJ2-3; 8 positions agree with TRBD2. Germline trimming cut 0 bases from V and 6 bases from J; bases unmatched to any gene: 12. Germline CDR1 and CDR2: SGHNT and YYREEE (reference sequence). The CDR3 length is 17 residues.

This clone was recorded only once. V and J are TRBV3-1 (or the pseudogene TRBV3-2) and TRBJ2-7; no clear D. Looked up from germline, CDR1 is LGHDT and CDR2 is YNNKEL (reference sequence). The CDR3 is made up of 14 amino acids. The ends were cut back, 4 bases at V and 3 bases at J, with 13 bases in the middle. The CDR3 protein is CASSPRVTDYEQYF. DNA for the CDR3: TGTGCCAGCAGCCCCCGCGTAACCGACTACGAGCAGTACTTC.

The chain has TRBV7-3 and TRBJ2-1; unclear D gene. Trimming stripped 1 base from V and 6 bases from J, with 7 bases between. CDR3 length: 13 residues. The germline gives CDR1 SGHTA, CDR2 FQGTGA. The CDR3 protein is CASSLIGGNEQFF. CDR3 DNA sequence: TGTGCCAGCAGCTTAATAGGCGGCAATGAGCAGTTCTTC.

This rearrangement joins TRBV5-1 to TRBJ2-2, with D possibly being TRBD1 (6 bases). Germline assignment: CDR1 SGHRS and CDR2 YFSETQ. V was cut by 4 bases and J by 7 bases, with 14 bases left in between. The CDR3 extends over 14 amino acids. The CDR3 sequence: CASSPQGIGGELFF. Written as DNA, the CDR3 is TGCGCCAGCAGCCCACAGGGTATCGGCGGGGAGCTGTTTTTT.

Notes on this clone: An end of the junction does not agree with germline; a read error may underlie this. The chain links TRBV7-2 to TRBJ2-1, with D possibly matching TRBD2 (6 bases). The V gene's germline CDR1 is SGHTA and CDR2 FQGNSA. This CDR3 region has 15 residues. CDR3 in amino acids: CASSLAGRTWNEQFF. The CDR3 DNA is TGTGCCAGCAGCCTAGCTGGGAGGACATGGAATGAGCAGTTCTTC.

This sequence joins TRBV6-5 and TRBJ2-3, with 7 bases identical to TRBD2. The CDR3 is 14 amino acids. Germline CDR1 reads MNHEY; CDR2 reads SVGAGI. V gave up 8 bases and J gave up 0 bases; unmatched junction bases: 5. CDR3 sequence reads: CASARSGSTDTQYF. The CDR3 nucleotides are TGTGCCAGCGCCCGTAGCGGGAGCACAGATACGCAGTATTTT.

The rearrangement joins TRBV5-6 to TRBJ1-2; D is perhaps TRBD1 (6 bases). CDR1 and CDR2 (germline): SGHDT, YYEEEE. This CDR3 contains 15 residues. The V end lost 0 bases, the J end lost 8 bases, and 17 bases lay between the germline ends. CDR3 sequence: CASSLGGGRIDGYTF. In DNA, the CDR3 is TGTGCCAGCAGCTTGGGCGGGGGGCGAATTGACGGCTACACCTTC.

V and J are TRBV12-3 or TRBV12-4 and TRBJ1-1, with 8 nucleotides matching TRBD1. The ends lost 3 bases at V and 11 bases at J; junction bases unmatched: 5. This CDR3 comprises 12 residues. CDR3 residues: CASSFQGAAAFF. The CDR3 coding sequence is TGTGCCAGCAGTTTCCAGGGGGCAGCGGCTTTCTTT.

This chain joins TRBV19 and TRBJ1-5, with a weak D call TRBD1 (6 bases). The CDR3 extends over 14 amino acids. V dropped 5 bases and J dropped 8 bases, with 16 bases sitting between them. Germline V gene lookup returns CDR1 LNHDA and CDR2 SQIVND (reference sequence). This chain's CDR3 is CASSFRQAEEPQHF. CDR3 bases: TGTGCCAGTAGTTTCCGACAGGCCGAGGAGCCCCAGCATTTT. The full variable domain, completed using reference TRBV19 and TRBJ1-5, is DGGITQSPKYLFRKEGQNVTLSCEQNLNHDAMYWYRQDPGQGLRLIYYSQIVNDFQKGDIAEGYSVSREKKESFPLTVTSAQKNPTAFYLCASSFRQAEEPQHFGDGTRLSIL.

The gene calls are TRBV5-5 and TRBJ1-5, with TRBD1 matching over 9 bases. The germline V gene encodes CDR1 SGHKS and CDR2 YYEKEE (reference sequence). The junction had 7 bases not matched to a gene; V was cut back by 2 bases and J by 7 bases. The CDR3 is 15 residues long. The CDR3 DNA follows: TGTGCCAGCAGCTTCGGGACAGGGTTTCGGCAGCCCCAGCATTTT. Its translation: CASSFGTGFRQPQHF.

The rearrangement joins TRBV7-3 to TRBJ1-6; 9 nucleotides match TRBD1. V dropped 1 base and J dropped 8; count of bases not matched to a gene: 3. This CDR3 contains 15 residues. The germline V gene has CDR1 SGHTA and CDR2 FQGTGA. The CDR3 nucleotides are TGTGCCAGCAGCTTAAGTGGGACAGGGTATTCACCCCTCCACTTT. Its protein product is CASSLSGTGYSPLHF.